A selection of T cell receptor beta chains follows, all from one sample in a study of blood T cells in healthy people across ages. One entry per CDR3 protein, called by TCRdb with MiXCR from the 5' RACE reads. The sample lists fewer than 2 million distinct CDR3 sequences, approximately 40% occurring once. Sequencing used blood. Receptors were obtained from a human donor in good health. The CDR3 runs from the conserved cysteine through the conserved F or W. Each record gives: J gene, V gene, clone size, CDR3 length, D gene, CDR3 DNA, CDR3 protein. A D gene is named only where the DNA matches it firmly. Size tells how often a clone was seen (once, few, many) or the class of an expanded clone, and some rows leave it out.

>TRBJ2-7|TRBV28|-|15|-
TGTGCCAGCAGTCCCTCGACAGGATATTCCTACGAGCAGTACTTC
CASSPSTGYSYEQYF
>TRBJ2-1|TRBV2|once|12|-
TGTGCCAGCAGTGAAACCGGGATTGAGCAGTTCTTC
CASSETGIEQFF
>TRBJ2-4|TRBV7-2|few|14|-
TGTGCCAGCAGCTTAGACCAGAACCCCAACATTCAGTACTTC
CASSLDQNPNIQYF
>TRBJ2-7|TRBV7-2|many|13|-
TGTGCCAGCAGCTTAGGACCTTTCTACGAGCAGTACTTC
CASSLGPFYEQYF
>TRBJ1-5|TRBV6-5|few|13|-
TGTGCCAGCAGCTGGGACACCTATCAGCCCCAGCATTTT
CASSWDTYQPQHF
>TRBJ1-2|TRBV2|few|11|-
TGTGCCAGCAAGAGACAGGCCGGCTACACCTTC
CASKRQAGYTF
>TRBJ2-1|TRBV7-9|few|14|-
TGTGCCGGGGAAACGGGGGGCTCTTACAATGAGCAGTTCTTC
CAGETGGSYNEQFF
>TRBJ2-3|TRBV7-9|many|17|TRBD1
TGTGCCAGCAGCCCACCAATCGGGGACAGGGTTACAGATACGCAGTATTTT
CASSPPIGDRVTDTQYF
>TRBJ1-2|TRBV7-2|-|14|-
TGTGCCAGCAGCTTAGGATGGGCTACCTATGGCTACACCTTC
CASSLGWATYGYTF
>TRBJ1-2|TRBV29-1|-|11|-
TGCAGCGCGGGGGCAAACTATGGCTACACCTTC
CSAGANYGYTF
>TRBJ1-2|TRBV7-9|few|14|TRBD1
TGTGCCAGCAGCTCGACAGGGAGAAGCTATGGCTACACCTTC
CASSSTGRSYGYTF
>TRBJ2-5|TRBV5-4|-|16|TRBD2
TGTGCCAGCAGCTTGGGTGGACTAGCGGGGAAAGAGACCCAGTACTTC
CASSLGGLAGKETQYF
>TRBJ1-6|TRBV10-3|-|14|-
TGTGCCATCAGCCCGGACGGAAAAAATTCACCCCTCCACTTT
CAISPDGKNSPLHF
>TRBJ2-7|TRBV29-1|-|14|TRBD2
TGCGGCGTCGTTGGGCGGGGGGTTTCCTACGAGCAGTACTTC
CGVVGRGVSYEQYF
>TRBJ2-1|TRBV24-1|many|16|TRBD2
TGTGCCACCAGTGATCCCGGACTAGCGGGGAGAGTAGAGCAGTTCTTC
CATSDPGLAGRVEQFF
>TRBJ2-1|TRBV6-2/TRBV6-3|-|12|-
TGTGCCAGCGGACCTCAATCCTGGGGGCAGTTCTTC
CASGPQSWGQFF
>TRBJ2-7|TRBV4-3|many|16|TRBD1
TGCGCCAGCAGCCAAGACGGGGCAGGGGGCGGATACGAGCAGTACTTC
CASSQDGAGGGYEQYF
>TRBJ1-1|TRBV29-1|-|14|TRBD1
TGCAGCACGGGCGGGACAGCGAGGAACACTGAAGCTTTCTTT
CSTGGTARNTEAFF
>TRBJ1-4|TRBV27|few|13|-
TGTGCCAGCATGGAGTCCCCTAATGAAAAACTGTTTTTT
CASMESPNEKLFF
>TRBJ1-2|TRBV6-4|few|12|-
TGTGCCAGCAGTGACCCTGATAGCGGCTACACCTTC
CASSDPDSGYTF
>TRBJ1-5|TRBV6-6|few|13|TRBD1
TGTGCCAGCAGGCTACAGGGGTCTCAGCCCCAGCATTTT
CASRLQGSQPQHF
>TRBJ1-1|TRBV7-2|-|14|-
TGTGCCAGCAGCTCACCGGGGGGCTGGACTGAAGCTTTCTTT
CASSSPGGWTEAFF
>TRBJ1-2|TRBV4-2|-|16|-
TGTGCCAGCAGCCAAGACCCCCAGGGCACGCTCGATGGCTACACCTTC
CASSQDPQGTLDGYTF
>TRBJ2-7|TRBV20-1|few|12|-
TGCAGTGCCGCCGGGAGAATATACGAGCAGTACTTC
CSAAGRIYEQYF
>TRBJ2-7|TRBV20-1|-|10|-
TGCAGTGCTAGCATTTCCGAGCAGTACTTC
CSASISEQYF
>TRBJ1-2|TRBV6-5|-|17|-
TGTGCCAGCGGTTACTCACGATGGCAGACAGCTAACTATGGCTACACCTTC
CASGYSRWQTANYGYTF
>TRBJ1-2|TRBV5-1|-|14|-
TGCGCCAGCAGCTCAAGCGCAGAGACTCATGGCTACACCTTC
CASSSSAETHGYTF